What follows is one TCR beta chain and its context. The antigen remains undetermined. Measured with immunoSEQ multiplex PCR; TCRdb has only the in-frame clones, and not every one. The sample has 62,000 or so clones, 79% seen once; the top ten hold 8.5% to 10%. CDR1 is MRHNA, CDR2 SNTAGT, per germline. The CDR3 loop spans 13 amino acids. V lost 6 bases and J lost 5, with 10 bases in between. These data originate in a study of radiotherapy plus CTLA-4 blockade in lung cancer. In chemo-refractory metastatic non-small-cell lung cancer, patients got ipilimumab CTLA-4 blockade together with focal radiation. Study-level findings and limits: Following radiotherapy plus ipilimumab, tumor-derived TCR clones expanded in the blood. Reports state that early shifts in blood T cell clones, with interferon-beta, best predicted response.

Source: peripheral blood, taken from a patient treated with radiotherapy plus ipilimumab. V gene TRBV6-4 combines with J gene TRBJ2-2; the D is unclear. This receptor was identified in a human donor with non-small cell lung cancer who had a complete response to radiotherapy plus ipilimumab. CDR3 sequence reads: CASSLEGTGELFF. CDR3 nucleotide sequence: TGTGCCAGCAGCTTAGAAGGGACCGGGGAGCTGTTTTTT.